This T cell receptor beta chain was captured by sequencing in a study of technical replicates of blood from several donors. Method: immunoSEQ multiplex PCR; TCRdb's copy keeps in-frame clones and lacks some. The sample carries about 70,000 clones, just under 97% recorded once. Germline CDR1 SGHAT, CDR2 FQNNGV. The CDR3 covers 17 residues. V shed 4 bases, J shed 4 bases, and the junction held 12 bases outside the gene matches. This clone has just one count. The chain links TRBV11-2 to TRBJ2-2; 7 bases fit TRBD2. This clonotype was obtained from a human donor in good health. The sequenced sample consisted of T cells isolated from PBMCs. The CDR3 region is CASSSRRPGGPTGELFF. The CDR3 nucleotides are TGTGCCAGCAGCTCCCGTCGACCGGGGGGACCCACCGGGGAGCTGTTTTTT. Full variable domain (outside the CDR3, taken from reference TRBV11-2 and TRBJ2-2): EAGVAQSPRYKIIEKRQSVAFWCNPISGHATLYWYQQILGQGPKLLIQFQNNGVVDDSQLPKDRFSAERLKGVDSTLKIQPAKLEDSAVYLCASSSRRPGGPTGELFFGEGSRLTVL.